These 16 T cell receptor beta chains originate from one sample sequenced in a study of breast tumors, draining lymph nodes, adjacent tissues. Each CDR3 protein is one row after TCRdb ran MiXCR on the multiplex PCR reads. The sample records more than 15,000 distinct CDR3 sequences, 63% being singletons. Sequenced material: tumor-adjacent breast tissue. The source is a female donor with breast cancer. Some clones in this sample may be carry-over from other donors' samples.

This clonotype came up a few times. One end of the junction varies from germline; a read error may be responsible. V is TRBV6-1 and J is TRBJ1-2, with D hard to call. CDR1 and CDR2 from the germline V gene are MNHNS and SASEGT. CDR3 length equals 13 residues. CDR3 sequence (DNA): TGTGCCATCAGCAATCTTTTCCCCTATGGCTACGCCTTC. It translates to CAISNLFPYGYAF.

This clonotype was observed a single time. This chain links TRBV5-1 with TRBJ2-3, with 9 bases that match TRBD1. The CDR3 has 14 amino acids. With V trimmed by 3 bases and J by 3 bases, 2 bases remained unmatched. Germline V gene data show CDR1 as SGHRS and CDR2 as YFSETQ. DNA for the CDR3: TGCGCCAGCAGCTCCGGGACAGGGACAGATACGCAGTATTTT. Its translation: CASSSGTGTDTQYF.

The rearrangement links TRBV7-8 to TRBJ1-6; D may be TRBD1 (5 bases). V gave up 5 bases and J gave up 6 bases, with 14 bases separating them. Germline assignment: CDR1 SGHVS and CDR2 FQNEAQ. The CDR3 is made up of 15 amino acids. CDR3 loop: CASSPGWGVNSPLHF. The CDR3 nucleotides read TGTGCCAGCAGCCCTGGCTGGGGGGTTAATTCACCCCTCCACTTT.

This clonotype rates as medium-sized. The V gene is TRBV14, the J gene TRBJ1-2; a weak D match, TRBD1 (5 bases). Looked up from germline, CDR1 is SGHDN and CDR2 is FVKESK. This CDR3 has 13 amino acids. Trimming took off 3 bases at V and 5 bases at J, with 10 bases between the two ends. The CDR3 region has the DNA TGTGCCAGCAGCCACCAGGGTTCGTATGGCTACACCTTC. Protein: CASSHQGSYGYTF.

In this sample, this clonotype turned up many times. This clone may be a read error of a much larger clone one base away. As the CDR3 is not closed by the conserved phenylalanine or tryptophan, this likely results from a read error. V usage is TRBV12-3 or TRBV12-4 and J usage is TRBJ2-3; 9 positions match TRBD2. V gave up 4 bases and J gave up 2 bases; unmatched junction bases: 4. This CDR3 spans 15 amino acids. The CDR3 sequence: CASSSRLAATDTQYL. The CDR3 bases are TGTGCCAGCAGTTCAAGACTAGCGGCCACAGATACGCAGTATCTT.

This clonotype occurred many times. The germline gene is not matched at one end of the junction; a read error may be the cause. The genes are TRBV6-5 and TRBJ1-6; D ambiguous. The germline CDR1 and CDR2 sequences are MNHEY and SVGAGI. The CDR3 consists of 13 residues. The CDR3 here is CASSHSEGSPLHF. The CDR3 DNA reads TGTGCCAGCAGTCACTCGGAAGGCTCACCCCTCCACTTT.

The CDR3 DNA reads TGTGCCAGCAGTAGGGGGGGACAGCCCCAGCATTTT. It is translated as CASSRGGQPQHF. The chain combines TRBV25-1 with TRBJ1-5; D perhaps matches TRBD1 (6 bases). The CDR3 totals 12 residues. Germline CDR1 is MGHDK and CDR2 is SYGVNS. The V end was cut by 5 bases, the J end by 7 bases, with 9 bases between. The full variable domain, with the rest looked up from reference TRBV25-1 and TRBJ1-5, is EADIYQTPRYLVIGTGKKITLECSQTMGHDKMYWYQQDPGMELHLIHYSYGVNSTEKGDLSSESTVSRIRTEHFPLTLESARPSHTSQYLCASSRGGQPQHFGDGTRLSIL.

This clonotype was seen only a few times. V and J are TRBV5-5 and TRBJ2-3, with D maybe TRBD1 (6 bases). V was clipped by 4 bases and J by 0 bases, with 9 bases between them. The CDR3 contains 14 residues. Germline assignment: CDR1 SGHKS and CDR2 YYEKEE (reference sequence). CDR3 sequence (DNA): TGTGCCAGCAGCCAGGACAGTAGCACAGATACGCAGTATTTT. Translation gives CASSQDSSTDTQYF.

The chain's CDR3 is CASSLRGGGMSYTF. The CDR3 region has the DNA TGCGCCAGCAGCTTAAGGGGCGGAGGTATGAGCTACACCTTC. The J gene is TRBJ1-2, the V gene TRBV5-1; maybe TRBD1 (5 bases). Germline assignment: CDR1 SGHRS and CDR2 YFSETQ. This CDR3 is 14 amino acids long. Trimming pared 2 bases from V and 9 bases from J, leaving 17 bases between.

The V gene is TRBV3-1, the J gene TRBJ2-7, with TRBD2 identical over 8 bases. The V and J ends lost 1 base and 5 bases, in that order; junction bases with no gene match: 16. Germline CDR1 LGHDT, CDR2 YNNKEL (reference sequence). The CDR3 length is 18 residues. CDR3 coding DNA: TGTGCCAGCAGCCAAGGCTTAAGACTGGGACTAGATCTGAACGAGCAGTACTTC. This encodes CASSQGLRLGLDLNEQYF.

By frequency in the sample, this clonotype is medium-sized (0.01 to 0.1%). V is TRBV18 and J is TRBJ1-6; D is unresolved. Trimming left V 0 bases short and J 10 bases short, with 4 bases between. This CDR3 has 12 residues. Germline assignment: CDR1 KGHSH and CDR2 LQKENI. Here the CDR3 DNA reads TGTGCCAGCTCACCACCGTCCTCACCCCTCCACTTT. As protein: CASSPPSSPLHF.

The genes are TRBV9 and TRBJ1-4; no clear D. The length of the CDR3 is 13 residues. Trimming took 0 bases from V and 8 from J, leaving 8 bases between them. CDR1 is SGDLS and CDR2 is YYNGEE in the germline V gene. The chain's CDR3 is CASSVGGGEKLFF. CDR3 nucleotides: TGTGCCAGCAGCGTAGGGGGAGGAGAAAAACTGTTTTTT.

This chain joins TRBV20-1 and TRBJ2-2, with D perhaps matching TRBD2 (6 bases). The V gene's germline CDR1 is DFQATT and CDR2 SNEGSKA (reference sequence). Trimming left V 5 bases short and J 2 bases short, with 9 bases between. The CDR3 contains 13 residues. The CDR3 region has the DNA TGCAGTGCTGTTAGCGGCAACACCGGGGAGCTGTTTTTT. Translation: CSAVSGNTGELFF.

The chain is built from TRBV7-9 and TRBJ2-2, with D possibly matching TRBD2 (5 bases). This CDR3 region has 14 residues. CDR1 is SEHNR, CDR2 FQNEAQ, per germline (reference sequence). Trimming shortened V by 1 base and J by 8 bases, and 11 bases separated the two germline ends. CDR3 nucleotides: TGTGCCAGCAGCTTAGAGGACTTCCAAGGGGAGCTGTTTTTT. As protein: CASSLEDFQGELFF.

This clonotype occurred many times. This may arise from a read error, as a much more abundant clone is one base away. CDR3 loop: CASSQIVWGQGVYEQYV. DNA for the CDR3: TGTGCCAGCAGTCAAATAGTTTGGGGACAGGGAGTCTACGAGCAGTACGTC. The chain carries TRBV6-1 and TRBJ2-7; TRBD1 matches at 9 bases. This CDR3 has 17 residues. The junction had 14 bases not matched to a gene; V was cut back by 5 bases and J by 3 bases. CDR1 is MNHNS, CDR2 SASEGT, per germline.

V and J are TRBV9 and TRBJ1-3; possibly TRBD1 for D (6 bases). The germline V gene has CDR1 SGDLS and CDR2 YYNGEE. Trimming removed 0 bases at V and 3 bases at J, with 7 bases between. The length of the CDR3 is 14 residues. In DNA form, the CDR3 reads TGTGCCAGCAGCGTAGGGACAGTTGGAAACACCATATATTTT. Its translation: CASSVGTVGNTIYF.